Listed below are T cell receptor beta chains from one sample, sequenced in a study of blood T cell repertoires in COVID-19. Libraries were prepared by immunoSEQ multiplex PCR; TCRdb keeps only in-frame clonotypes and omits some of them. This table has about 500,000 clones, roughly nine tenths appearing once. Sequenced input: peripheral blood. All receptors come from a man between 18 and 35 years old with COVID-19, enrolled during active disease. CDR3s include the opening cysteine and the closing phenylalanine or tryptophan. Fields, in order: D gene, J gene, clone size, V gene, CDR3 protein, CDR3 DNA. D genes are given only for firm matches. The size field is filled for only some rows; it gives once, few, many or a size class.

>TRBD2|TRBJ2-1|NA|TRBV2
CASLAAYNEQFF
TGTGCCAGCCTAGCGGCCTACAATGAGCAGTTCTTC
>TRBD2|TRBJ2-7|NA|TRBV4-1
CASSPGLAGVWEQYF
TGCGCCAGCAGTCCTGGACTAGCGGGAGTGTGGGAGCAGTACTTC
>TRBD2|TRBJ2-1|few|TRBV20-1
CSASGMVAGEPDEQFF
TGCAGTGCTAGTGGTATGGTAGCGGGAGAACCCGATGAGCAGTTCTTC
>NA|TRBJ2-7|NA|TRBV30
CACNPRRGNYEQYF
TGTGCCTGTAACCCTAGAAGGGGGAACTACGAGCAGTACTTC
>TRBD2|TRBJ2-2|NA|TRBV10-2
CASRGLAGAGELFF
TGCGCCAGCAGGGGACTAGCGGGAGCCGGGGAGCTGTTTTTT
>TRBD1|TRBJ1-6|NA|TRBV19
CASSTGGRNSPLHF
TGTGCCAGTTCGACAGGGGGCCGGAATTCACCCCTCCACTTT
>NA|TRBJ1-1|NA|TRBV5-4
CASSYEAGNTEAFF
TGTGCCAGCAGCTACGAAGCGGGGAACACTGAAGCTTTCTTT
>TRBD2|TRBJ2-3|few|TRBV11-3
CASSFGGSADTQYF
TGTGCCAGCAGCTTTGGCGGGAGTGCAGATACGCAGTATTTT
>NA|TRBJ2-7|few|TRBV2
CASGSDRSRAYEQYF
TGTGCCAGCGGGTCAGACAGGAGCAGGGCCTACGAGCAGTACTTC
>NA|TRBJ1-5|NA|TRBV3-1/TRBV3-2
CASSQHRDSNQPQHF
TGTGCCAGCAGCCAACACAGGGATAGCAATCAGCCCCAGCATTTT
>NA|TRBJ2-2|NA|TRBV6-1
CASSETTIRSIAGELFF
TGTGCCAGCAGTGAAACCACCATACGTTCTATCGCCGGGGAGCTGTTTTTT
>TRBD1|TRBJ1-3|NA|TRBV29-1
CSVSTGSSGNTIYF
TGCAGCGTTTCGACAGGGAGCTCTGGAAACACCATATATTTT
>NA|TRBJ2-1|NA|TRBV9
CASGRDNEQFF
TGTGCCAGCGGGCGAGACAATGAGCAGTTCTTC
>TRBD2|TRBJ2-1|NA|TRBV6-4
CASSLIAGNEQFF
TGTGCCAGCAGTCTGATAGCGGGCAATGAGCAGTTCTTC
>NA|TRBJ2-2|NA|TRBV5-6
CASSLTEAGELFF
TGTGCCAGCAGCTTGACAGAAGCCGGGGAGCTGTTTTTT
>NA|TRBJ2-7|NA|TRBV10-3
CAIIHEGDLSYEQYF
TGTGCCATCATTCATGAGGGAGACCTCTCCTACGAGCAGTACTTC
>NA|TRBJ1-4|NA|TRBV19
CASSILSPQAYNEKLFF
TGTGCCAGTAGTATTCTGTCCCCGCAGGCTTATAATGAAAAACTGTTTTTT
>TRBD2|TRBJ2-1|NA|TRBV4-1
CASSQAGLAGGPWFF
TGCGCCAGCAGCCAAGCGGGACTAGCGGGAGGGCCGTGGTTCTTC
>NA|TRBJ2-3|NA|TRBV6-5
CASAVGGPSTDTQYF
TGTGCCAGCGCCGTTGGAGGCCCTAGCACAGATACGCAGTATTTT
>NA|TRBJ1-5|NA|TRBV21-1
CASSEGVDRVAPQHF
TGTGCCAGCAGCGAAGGGGTCGACAGGGTTGCGCCCCAGCATTTT
>NA|TRBJ2-7|NA|TRBV6-5
CASSPGPQGSEQYF
TGTGCCAGCAGCCCCGGCCCCCAGGGAAGCGAGCAGTACTTC
>TRBD1|TRBJ2-3|NA|TRBV9
CASSVGRGPDTQYF
TGTGCCAGCAGCGTAGGCAGGGGGCCAGATACGCAGTATTTT
>NA|TRBJ2-1|NA|TRBV24-1
CATSEGDEQFF
TGTGCCACCAGTGAAGGGGATGAGCAGTTCTTC
>NA|TRBJ1-3|NA|TRBV2
CASSVAGNTIYF
TGTGCCAGCAGCGTTGCTGGAAACACCATATATTTT
>TRBD1|TRBJ2-7|once|TRBV6-5
CASSYSVGQASQQYF
TGTGCCAGCAGTTACTCGGTGGGACAGGCCTCTCAGCAGTACTTC
>NA|TRBJ1-2|NA|TRBV24-1
CATSERKASGGYTF
TGTGCCACCAGTGAAAGGAAAGCCTCCGGGGGCTACACCTTC
>NA|TRBJ2-7|NA|TRBV12-5
CASGLVLGRGGYEQYF
TGTGCTAGTGGTTTGGTACTGGGTCGAGGGGGATACGAGCAGTACTTC
>NA|TRBJ1-2|NA|TRBV6-5
CASSPRETANGYTF
TGTGCCAGCAGCCCGAGAGAGACAGCCAATGGCTACACCTTC
>NA|TRBJ2-4|few|TRBV29-1
CSVVVQIAKNIQYF
TGCAGCGTTGTGGTACAGATAGCCAAAAACATTCAGTACTTC
>NA|TRBJ2-7|NA|TRBV5-5
CASSSRTDSYEQYF
TGTGCCAGCAGCTCTCGTACTGACTCCTACGAGCAGTACTTC
>NA|TRBJ2-7|NA|TRBV29-1
CSVARGYEQYF
TGCAGCGTTGCAAGGGGCTACGAGCAGTACTTC
>NA|TRBJ2-3|NA|TRBV24-1
CATSDLEGLDTDTQYF
TGTGCCACCAGTGATTTGGAGGGATTGGACACAGATACGCAGTATTTT
>NA|TRBJ2-1|NA|TRBV10-1
CASSSGTNYNEQFF
TGCGCCAGCAGCTCCGGGACAAACTACAATGAGCAGTTCTTC
>TRBD1|TRBJ1-1|NA|TRBV19
CASKPTTGLRFAFF
TGTGCCAGTAAACCCACGACAGGGTTACGATTTGCTTTCTTT
>NA|TRBJ2-3|NA|TRBV4-2
CASSPLGSGTDTQYF
TGTGCCAGCAGCCCCCTAGGATCTGGCACAGATACGCAGTATTTT
>TRBD2|TRBJ2-5|few|TRBV7-9
CASSLRTSGRGVQETQYF
TGTGCCAGCAGCTTACGGACTAGCGGGAGAGGGGTCCAAGAGACCCAGTACTTC
>TRBD2|TRBJ2-5|NA|TRBV18
CASSPPTSGKETQYF
TGTGCCAGCTCACCACCGACTAGCGGAAAAGAGACCCAGTACTTC
>NA|TRBJ2-7|NA|TRBV9
CASSVGGGTYEQYF
TGTGCCAGCAGCGTAGGCGGCGGCACCTACGAGCAGTACTTC
>NA|TRBJ2-7|few|TRBV6-1
CASSEIQITYEQYF
TGTGCCAGCAGTGAAATCCAGATCACCTACGAGCAGTACTTC
>TRBD2|TRBJ2-2|NA|TRBV11-2
CASSNTGLAGGPPGELFF
TGTGCCAGCAGCAACACGGGACTAGCGGGGGGGCCCCCCGGGGAGCTGTTTTTT
>NA|TRBJ2-1|NA|TRBV14
CASSRRDSLNNEQFF
TGTGCCAGCAGCCGCCGGGACTCCCTAAACAATGAGCAGTTCTTC
>TRBD1|TRBJ1-3|NA|TRBV6-5
CASSSLTGGYGNTIYF
TGTGCCAGCAGTTCTCTTACAGGGGGCTATGGAAACACCATATATTTT
>TRBD1|TRBJ1-6|few|TRBV19
CASRRQGPLHF
TGTGCCAGTAGACGACAGGGACCCCTCCACTTT
>TRBD2|TRBJ2-6|NA|TRBV3-1/TRBV3-2
CASSLRTRGVSGANVLTF
TGTGCCAGCAGCCTTAGAACCCGGGGGGTGTCTGGGGCCAACGTCCTGACTTTC
>TRBD2|TRBJ2-2|NA|TRBV9
CASSVAVGKALADTGELFF
TGTGCCAGCAGCGTAGCGGTAGGGAAAGCACTAGCGGACACCGGGGAGCTGTTTTTT
>NA|TRBJ2-3|NA|TRBV3-1/TRBV3-2
CASSQEGEADTQYF
TGTGCCAGCAGCCAAGAAGGAGAGGCAGATACGCAGTATTTT
>NA|TRBJ1-6|few|TRBV6-2/TRBV6-3
CASSHYREYNSPLHF
TGTGCCAGCAGTCACTACAGGGAGTATAATTCACCCCTCCACTTT
>NA|TRBJ2-2|few|TRBV2
CASSESLSGGNTGELFF
TGTGCCAGCAGTGAATCTTTGTCCGGAGGAAACACCGGGGAGCTGTTTTTT
>NA|TRBJ2-7|once|TRBV18
CASSPWDLQDEQYF
TGTGCCAGCTCTCCCTGGGACTTACAGGACGAGCAGTACTTC
>TRBD1|TRBJ2-6|NA|TRBV2
CASSVGARGSSGANVLTF
TGTGCCAGCAGTGTGGGGGCCAGGGGGTCCTCTGGGGCCAACGTCCTGACTTTC
>NA|TRBJ1-6|NA|TRBV3-1/TRBV3-2
CASSGSLRTSDSPLHF
TGTGCCAGCAGCGGCTCCCTTAGGACATCGGATTCACCCCTCCACTTT
>NA|TRBJ2-1|NA|TRBV7-8
CASSLITGYNEQFF
TGTGCCAGCAGCTTAATTACGGGCTACAATGAGCAGTTCTTC
>NA|TRBJ2-2|NA|TRBV5-1
CASSGRSNTGELFF
TGCGCCAGCAGTGGGAGGTCGAACACCGGGGAGCTGTTTTTT
>TRBD2|TRBJ2-3|NA|TRBV11-2
CASSPGAGDTDTQYF
TGTGCCAGCAGCCCAGGAGCGGGGGACACAGATACGCAGTATTTT
>TRBD1|TRBJ1-2|NA|TRBV2
CASSLGTGTKNGYTF
TGTGCCAGCAGTCTAGGGACAGGGACTAAGAATGGCTACACCTTC
>NA|TRBJ1-6|NA|TRBV19
CASAGVRSSYNSPLHF
TGTGCCAGTGCCGGGGTTAGAAGCTCCTATAATTCACCCCTCCACTTT
>NA|TRBJ1-2|once|TRBV6-4
CASSDASVADGYTF
TGTGCCAGCAGTGACGCTTCGGTAGCCGATGGCTACACCTTC
>TRBD2|TRBJ2-1|NA|TRBV6-5
CASTRTSDEQFF
TGTGCCAGCACCAGGACTAGCGATGAGCAGTTCTTC
>TRBD2|TRBJ2-7|NA|TRBV12-3/TRBV12-4
CASRPGLREQYF
TGTGCCAGCAGGCCGGGACTAAGGGAGCAGTACTTC